The entry below describes one TCR beta chain. Its antigen is unknown. V gave up 0 bases and J gave up 2 bases, with 9 bases separating them. CDR3 length: 15 residues. Germline CDR1 reads KGHSH; CDR2 reads LQKENI. This sample was included in a study of blood T cells in healthy people across ages. Study-wide results and limits: With donor CMV status unknown, expanded clonotype changes were possibly confounded. TCR beta diversity correlated strongly with naive T cell percentage.

Combining a sample-barcoded 5' primer with a J-beta primer mix, a second PCR ran for roughly 7 to 12 cycles. TCRdb independently ran MiXCR on the 5' RACE reads; one entry per CDR3 protein. Of some 1,800,000 distinct CDR3 sequences in the sample, about 39% were seen once. The receptor was isolated from a human donor in good health. V is TRBV18 and J is TRBJ2-3; D uncertain. Material for sequencing was blood. The CDR3 nucleotides are TGTGCCAGCTCACCACCGTCCAGGAACACAGATACGCAGTATTTT. Translating gives CASSPPSRNTDTQYF.